The rows below give T cell receptor beta chains drawn from one sample of a study of CD8 T cells in ankylosing spondylitis. TCRdb reprocessed the 5' RACE reads via MiXCR and lists one record per CDR3 protein. The sample has under 450,000 distinct CDR3 sequences, about a sixth seen once; the top ten hold over 1%. Source material: blood, either unsorted or a sorted T cell fraction (not recorded which). These receptors all stem from a male donor with ankylosing spondylitis. CDR3s include the opening cysteine and the closing phenylalanine or tryptophan. D genes are given only for firm matches. Clone size is not always given. Where it is, it says once, few, many or a class for expanded clones.

CDR3 DNA	CDR3 protein	J gene	V gene	CDR3 length	clone size	D gene
TGCAGTGCTAGAGATAGTGGGGCCGGCAATCAGCCCCAGCATTTT	CSARDSGAGNQPQHF	TRBJ1-5	TRBV20-1	15	few	.
TGTGCCAGCAGTCGGACCAGGGGGACAGGGCAAACTGAAGCTTTCTTT	CASSRTRGTGQTEAFF	TRBJ1-1	TRBV6-1	16	few	TRBD1
TGTGCCAGCAGTCGGACAACCACCCCAATCTACAATGAGCAGTTCTTC	CASSRTTTPIYNEQFF	TRBJ2-1	TRBV28	16	.	.
TGTGCCAGCAGCGCAGAGACAGTTTCATCCTACGAGCAGTACTTC	CASSAETVSSYEQYF	TRBJ2-7	TRBV11-3	15	few	.
TGTGCCAGCAGTTTAAGGGGCGTCCGGGAAAAACTGTTTTTT	CASSLRGVREKLFF	TRBJ1-4	TRBV12-3/TRBV12-4	14	.	.
TGTGCCAGCAGCTATGCTACAGGGGGACGAGAGACCCAGTACTTC	CASSYATGGRETQYF	TRBJ2-5	TRBV5-5	15	few	TRBD1
TGCGCCAGCAGCTTGACCGGGGATAATGAAAAACTGTTTTTT	CASSLTGDNEKLFF	TRBJ1-4	TRBV5-1	14	few	.
TGTGCCAGCAGCGCCAACTCAGGACGTAAAGAGACCCAGTACTTC	CASSANSGRKETQYF	TRBJ2-5	TRBV5-5	15	few	.
TGCGCCAGCACCAACCTTGGGACAGGGATTGATACGCAGTATTTT	CASTNLGTGIDTQYF	TRBJ2-3	TRBV5-1	15	few	TRBD1
TGTGCCATCAGTGACGGGGGACCCGGCTACGAGCAGTACTTC	CAISDGGPGYEQYF	TRBJ2-7	TRBV10-3	14	many	.
TGTGCCAGCAGCCAAGCATCCAGGTGGACTGAAGCTTTCTTT	CASSQASRWTEAFF	TRBJ1-1	TRBV3-1	14	.	.
TGTGCCAGCAGCAAAGCGAACGACAGCAATCAGCCCCAGCATTTT	CASSKANDSNQPQHF	TRBJ1-5	TRBV21-1	15	.	.
TGTGCCAGCCACCCTGGGAGCAATCAGCCCCAGCATTTT	CASHPGSNQPQHF	TRBJ1-5	TRBV6-1	13	.	.
TGTGCCACCAGTGTTGGTGGTACGGGTGTCTCCTACAATGAGCAGTTCTTC	CATSVGGTGVSYNEQFF	TRBJ2-1	TRBV24-1	17	few	.
TGCGCCAGCAGCTTGAGAGAGCGGGGAAACATTCAGTACTTC	CASSLRERGNIQYF	TRBJ2-4	TRBV5-1	14	.	TRBD2
TGTGCCAGCAGCCGACCGGGACTCTATAGCAATCAGCCCCAGCATTTT	CASSRPGLYSNQPQHF	TRBJ1-5	TRBV28	16	.	.
TGTGCCAGCAGTTTATTGGCCTCCAACACTGAAGCTTTCTTT	CASSLLASNTEAFF	TRBJ1-1	TRBV12-3/TRBV12-4	14	few	.
TGTGCCAGCAGTACAGGGACTAGCGGCGAGACCCAGTACTTC	CASSTGTSGETQYF	TRBJ2-5	TRBV2	14	.	TRBD2
TGTGCCATCCAGGGGACAGGGAACGGCGAGCAGTACTTC	CAIQGTGNGEQYF	TRBJ2-7	TRBV10-3	13	.	TRBD1
TGCAGTGCTAGAGAGCGGCAGGGCGGTTTGACGCCCCAGCATTTT	CSARERQGGLTPQHF	TRBJ1-5	TRBV20-1	15	few	.
TGCAGTGCTAGAGATGCAGGGACAGGGGTCAACAATGAGCAGTTCTTC	CSARDAGTGVNNEQFF	TRBJ2-1	TRBV20-1	16	many	TRBD1
TGTGCCAGCTCACCTGGAGTAAATAATTCACCCCTCCACTTT	CASSPGVNNSPLHF	TRBJ1-6	TRBV18	14	few	.